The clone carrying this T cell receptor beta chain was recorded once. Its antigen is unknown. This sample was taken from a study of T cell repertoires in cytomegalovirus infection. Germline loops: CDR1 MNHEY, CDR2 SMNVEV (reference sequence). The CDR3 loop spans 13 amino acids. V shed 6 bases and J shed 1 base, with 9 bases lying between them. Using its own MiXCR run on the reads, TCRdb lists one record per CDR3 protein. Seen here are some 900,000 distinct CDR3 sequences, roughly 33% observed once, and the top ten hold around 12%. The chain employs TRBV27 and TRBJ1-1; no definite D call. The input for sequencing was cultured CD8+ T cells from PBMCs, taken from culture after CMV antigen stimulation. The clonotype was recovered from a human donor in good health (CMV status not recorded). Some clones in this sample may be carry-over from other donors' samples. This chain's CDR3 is CASRISQNTEAFF. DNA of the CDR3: TGTGCCAGCAGGATCAGTCAGAACACTGAAGCTTTCTTT.